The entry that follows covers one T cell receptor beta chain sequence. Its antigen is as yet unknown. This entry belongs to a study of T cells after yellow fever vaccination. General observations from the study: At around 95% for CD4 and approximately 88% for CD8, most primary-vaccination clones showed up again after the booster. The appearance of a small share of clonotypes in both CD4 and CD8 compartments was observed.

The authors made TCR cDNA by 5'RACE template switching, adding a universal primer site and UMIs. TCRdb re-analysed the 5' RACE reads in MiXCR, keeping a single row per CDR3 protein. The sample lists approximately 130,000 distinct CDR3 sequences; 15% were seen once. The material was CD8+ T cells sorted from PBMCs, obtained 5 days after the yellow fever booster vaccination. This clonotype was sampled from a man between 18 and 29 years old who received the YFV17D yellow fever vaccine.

The DNA for the CDR3 is TGTGCTAGTGGTTTGATCCATGAGCAGTTCTTC. This encodes CASGLIHEQFF. The chain joins TRBV12-5 to TRBJ2-1, with no clear D. The length of the CDR3 is 11 residues. CDR1 is LGHNT and CDR2 is FRNRAP in the germline V gene. Trimming took 2 bases from V and 8 from J, leaving 4 bases between them.